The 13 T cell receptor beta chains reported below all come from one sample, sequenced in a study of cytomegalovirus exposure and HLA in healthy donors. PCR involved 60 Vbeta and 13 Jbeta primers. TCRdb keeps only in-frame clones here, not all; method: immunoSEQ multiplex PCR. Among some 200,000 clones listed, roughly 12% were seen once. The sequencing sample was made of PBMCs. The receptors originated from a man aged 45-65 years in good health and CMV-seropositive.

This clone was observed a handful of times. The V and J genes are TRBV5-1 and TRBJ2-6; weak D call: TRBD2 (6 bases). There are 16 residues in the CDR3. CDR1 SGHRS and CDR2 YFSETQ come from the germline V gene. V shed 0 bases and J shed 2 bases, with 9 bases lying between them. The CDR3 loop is CASSLVGGTGANVLTF. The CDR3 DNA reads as TGCGCCAGCAGCTTGGTGGGGGGAACTGGGGCCAACGTCCTGACTTTC.

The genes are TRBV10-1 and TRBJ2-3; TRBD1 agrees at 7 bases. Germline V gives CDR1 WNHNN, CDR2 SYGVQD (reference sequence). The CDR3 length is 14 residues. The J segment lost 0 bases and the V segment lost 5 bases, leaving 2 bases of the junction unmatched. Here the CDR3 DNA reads TGCGCCAGCAGTCCGACAGGGAGCACAGATACGCAGTATTTT. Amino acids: CASSPTGSTDTQYF.

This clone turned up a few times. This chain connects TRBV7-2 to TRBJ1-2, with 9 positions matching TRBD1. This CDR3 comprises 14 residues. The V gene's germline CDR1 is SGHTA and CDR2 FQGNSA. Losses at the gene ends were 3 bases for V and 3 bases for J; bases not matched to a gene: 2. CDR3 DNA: TGTGCCAGCAGCTTCCGGGACAGGGACTATGGCTACACCTTC. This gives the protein CASSFRDRDYGYTF.

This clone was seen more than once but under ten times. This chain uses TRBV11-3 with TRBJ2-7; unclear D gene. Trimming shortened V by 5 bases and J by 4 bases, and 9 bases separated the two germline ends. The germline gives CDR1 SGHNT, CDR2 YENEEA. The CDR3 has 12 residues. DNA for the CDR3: TGTGCCAGCAGCCCAGACGGGTACGAGCAGTACTTC. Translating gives CASSPDGYEQYF.

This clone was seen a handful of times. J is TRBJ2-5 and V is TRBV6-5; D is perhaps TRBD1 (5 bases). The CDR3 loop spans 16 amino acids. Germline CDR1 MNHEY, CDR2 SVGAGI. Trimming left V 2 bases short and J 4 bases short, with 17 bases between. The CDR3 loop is CASSYGGQGLIETQYF. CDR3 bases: TGTGCCAGCAGTTACGGCGGTCAGGGTTTGATAGAGACCCAGTACTTC.

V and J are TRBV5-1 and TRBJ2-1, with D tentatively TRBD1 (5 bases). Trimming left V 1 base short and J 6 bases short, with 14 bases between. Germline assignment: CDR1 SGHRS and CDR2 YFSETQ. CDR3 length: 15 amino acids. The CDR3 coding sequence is TGCGCCAGCAGCTTGCAGTACGGACATGGCAATGAGCAGTTCTTC. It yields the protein CASSLQYGHGNEQFF.

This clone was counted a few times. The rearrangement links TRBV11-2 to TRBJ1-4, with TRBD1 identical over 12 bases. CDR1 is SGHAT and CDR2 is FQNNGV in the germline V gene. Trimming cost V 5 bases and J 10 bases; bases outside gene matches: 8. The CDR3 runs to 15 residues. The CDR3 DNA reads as TGTGCCAGCAGCCCCCTGGGACAGGGGGCGGTAAAACTGTTTTTT. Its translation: CASSPLGQGAVKLFF.

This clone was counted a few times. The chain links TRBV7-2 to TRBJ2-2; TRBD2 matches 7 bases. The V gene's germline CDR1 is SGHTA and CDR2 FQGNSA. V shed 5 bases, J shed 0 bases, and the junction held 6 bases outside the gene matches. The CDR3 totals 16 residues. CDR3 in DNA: TGTGCCAGCAGCCACCCTAGCGGACCGAACACCGGGGAGCTGTTTTTT. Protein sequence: CASSHPSGPNTGELFF.

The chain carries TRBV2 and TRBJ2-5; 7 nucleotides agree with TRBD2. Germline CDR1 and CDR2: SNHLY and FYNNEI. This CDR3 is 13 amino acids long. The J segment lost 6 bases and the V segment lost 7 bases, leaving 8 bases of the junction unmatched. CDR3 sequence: CASTPGREKTQYF. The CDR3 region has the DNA TGTGCCAGCACCCCTGGGAGGGAAAAGACCCAGTACTTC.

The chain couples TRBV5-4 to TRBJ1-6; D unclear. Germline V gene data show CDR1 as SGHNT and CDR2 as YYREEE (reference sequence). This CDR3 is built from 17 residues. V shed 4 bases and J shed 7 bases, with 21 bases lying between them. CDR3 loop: CASSRMVEATRNSPLHF. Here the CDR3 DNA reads TGTGCCAGCAGCCGGATGGTGGAGGCAACCCGAAATTCACCCCTCCACTTT.

The CDR3 spells CASHPAGTGELFF. CDR3 DNA: TGTGCCAGCCACCCGGCGGGGACCGGGGAGCTGTTTTTT. This chain uses TRBV25-1 with TRBJ2-2; weak D call: TRBD2 (6 bases). The CDR3 length is 13 residues. From germline, CDR1 is MGHDK and CDR2 SYGVNS. V shed 8 bases and J shed 5 bases, with 12 bases lying between them.

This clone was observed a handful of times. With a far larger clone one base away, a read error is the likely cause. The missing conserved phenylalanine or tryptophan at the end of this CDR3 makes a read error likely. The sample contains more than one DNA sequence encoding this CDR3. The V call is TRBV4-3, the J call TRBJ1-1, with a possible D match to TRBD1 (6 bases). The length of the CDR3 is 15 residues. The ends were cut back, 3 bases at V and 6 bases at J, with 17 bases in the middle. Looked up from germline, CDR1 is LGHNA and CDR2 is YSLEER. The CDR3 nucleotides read TGCGCCAGCAGCCAGTTTTGGGGGGGCGCCGCTGAAGCTTTCTTG. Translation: CASSQFWGGAAEAFL.

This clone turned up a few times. The CDR3 DNA follows: TGTGCCAGCAGTTACGCAGGCCTTGGAAACACCATATATTTT. It codes for CASSYAGLGNTIYF. V gene TRBV6-5 combines with J gene TRBJ1-3, with D hard to call. The CDR3 covers 14 residues. The germline V gene has CDR1 MNHEY and CDR2 SVGAGI. The ends were cut back, 2 bases at V and 3 bases at J, with 8 bases in the middle.